This T cell receptor beta chain was documented in a study of blood T cell repertoires in COVID-19. The CDR3 spans 14 residues. The germline gives CDR1 KGHDR, CDR2 SFDVKD. V lost 5 bases to trimming and J lost 6 bases, with 13 bases between them. Assay used: immunoSEQ multiplex PCR; TCRdb lists only in-frame clones, some missing. The table has roughly 72,000 clones, 82% seen once; the top ten hold about an eighth. The sequence was obtained from a woman aged 80 or older with acute or convalescent COVID-19. The V gene is TRBV24-1, the J gene TRBJ1-5, with D possibly matching TRBD1 (5 bases). The sequenced material came from peripheral blood. CDR3 in amino acids: CATSARQGGQPQHF. The CDR3 nucleotides are TGTGCCACCAGTGCACGGCAGGGCGGTCAGCCCCAGCATTTT.